This T cell receptor (beta chain) was found in a study of shared clonotypes between healthy human individuals. Authors' analysis steps: In the immunoSEQ data, sequences were junction-only and lacked quality scores, so filtering differed. Assay used: immunoSEQ multiplex PCR; TCRdb lists only in-frame clones, some missing. V and J calls and clone size are those listed in that table; D and trimming were worked out from the DNA. The data hold around 700,000 clones, with 92% observed a single time. Study-wide results and caveats: Blood was the sole source, and tissue repertoires probably differ.

Naivety among CD8 cells was defined by CD45RO negativity and positive CCR7 selection, thereby excluding terminally differentiated effector memory CD45RA+ cells. Among the donors, all were Caucasian adults who lived in Nashville, Tennessee. This clone was recorded once. The antigen is not known. Input material: naive CD8+ T cells sorted from blood. The TCR originated in a man aged 30 to 45 in good health.

CDR3: CASSYAGSSLETQYF. The CDR3 DNA reads as TGTGCCAGCAGTTACGCGGGGAGCAGTCTGGAGACCCAGTACTTC. The chain uses TRBV6-5 and TRBJ2-5; D is possibly TRBD2 (6 bases). Germline CDR1 reads MNHEY; CDR2 reads SVGAGI. V was clipped by 2 bases and J by 5 bases, with 15 bases between them. There are 15 residues in the CDR3.